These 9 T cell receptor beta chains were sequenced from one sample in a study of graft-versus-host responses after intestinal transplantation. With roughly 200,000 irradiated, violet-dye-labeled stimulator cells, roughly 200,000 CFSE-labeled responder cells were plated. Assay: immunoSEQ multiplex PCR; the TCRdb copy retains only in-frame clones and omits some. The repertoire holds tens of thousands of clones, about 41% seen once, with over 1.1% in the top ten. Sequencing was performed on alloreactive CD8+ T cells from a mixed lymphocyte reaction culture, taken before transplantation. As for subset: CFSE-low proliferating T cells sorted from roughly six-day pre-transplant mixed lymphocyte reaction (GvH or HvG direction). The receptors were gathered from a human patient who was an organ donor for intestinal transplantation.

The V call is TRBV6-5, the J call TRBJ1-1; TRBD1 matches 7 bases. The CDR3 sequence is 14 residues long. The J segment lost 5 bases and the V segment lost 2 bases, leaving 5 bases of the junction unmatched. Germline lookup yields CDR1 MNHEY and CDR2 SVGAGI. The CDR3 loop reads CASSYTLTGTEAFF. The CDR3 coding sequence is TGTGCCAGCAGTTACACCTTGACAGGGACTGAAGCTTTCTTT.

The CDR3 DNA follows: TGTGCCAGCAGCCAGCGGGGGGGGTACACTGAAGCTTTCTTT. It codes for CASSQRGGYTEAFF. This chain uses TRBV16 with TRBJ1-1, with D maybe TRBD1 (5 bases). V was shortened by 3 bases and J by 3 bases, with 11 bases between the two germline ends. The CDR3 runs 14 residues. Germline lookup yields CDR1 KGHSY and CDR2 FQNENV.

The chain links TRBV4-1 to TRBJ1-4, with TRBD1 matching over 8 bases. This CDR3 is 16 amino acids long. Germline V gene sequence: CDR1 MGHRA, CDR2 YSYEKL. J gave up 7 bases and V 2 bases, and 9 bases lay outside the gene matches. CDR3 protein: CASSQTRDRGGEKLFF. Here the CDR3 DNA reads TGCGCCAGCAGCCAAACCCGAGACAGGGGCGGTGAAAAACTGTTTTTT.

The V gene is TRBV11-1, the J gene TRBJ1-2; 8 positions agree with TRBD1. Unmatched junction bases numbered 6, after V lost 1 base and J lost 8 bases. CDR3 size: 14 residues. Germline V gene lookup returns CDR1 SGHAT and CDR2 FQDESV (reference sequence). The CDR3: CASSLGQGMWGYTF. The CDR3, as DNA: TGTGCCAGCAGCTTAGGACAGGGGATGTGGGGCTACACCTTC.

DNA of the CDR3: TGTGCCAGCAGCGTTCGGGACGGAGAAAGCACAGATACGCAGTATTTT. Translating it yields CASSVRDGESTDTQYF. The chain couples TRBV9 to TRBJ2-3; D may match TRBD1 or TRBD2 (5 bases each). Trimming stripped 2 bases from V and 0 bases from J, with 13 bases between. Looked up from germline, CDR1 is SGDLS and CDR2 is YYNGEE. The CDR3 length is 16 residues.

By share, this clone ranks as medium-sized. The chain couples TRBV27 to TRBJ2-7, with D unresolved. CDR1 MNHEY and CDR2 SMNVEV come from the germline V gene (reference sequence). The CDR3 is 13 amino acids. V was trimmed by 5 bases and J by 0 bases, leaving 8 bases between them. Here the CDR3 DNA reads TGTGCCAGCAGTGAGATTAGCTCCTACGAGCAGTACTTC. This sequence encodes CASSEISSYEQYF.

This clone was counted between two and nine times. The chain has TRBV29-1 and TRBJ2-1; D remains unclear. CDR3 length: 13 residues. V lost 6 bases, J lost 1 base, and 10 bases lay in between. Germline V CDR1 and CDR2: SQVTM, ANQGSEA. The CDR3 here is CSVRTVSYNEQFF. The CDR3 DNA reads TGCAGCGTCAGGACGGTTTCCTACAATGAGCAGTTCTTC.

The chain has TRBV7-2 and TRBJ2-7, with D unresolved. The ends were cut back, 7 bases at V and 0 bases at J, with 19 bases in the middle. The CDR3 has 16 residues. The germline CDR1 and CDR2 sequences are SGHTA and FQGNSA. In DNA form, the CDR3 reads TGTGCCAGCAAACGAACACCGGCCGCGAGCTCCTACGAGCAGTACTTC. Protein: CASKRTPAASSYEQYF.

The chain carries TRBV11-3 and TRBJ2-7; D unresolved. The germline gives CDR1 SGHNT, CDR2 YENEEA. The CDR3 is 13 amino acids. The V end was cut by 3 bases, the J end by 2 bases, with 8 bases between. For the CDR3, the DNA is TGTGCCAGCAGCTTGAGGCAACCCTACGAGCAGTACTTC. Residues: CASSLRQPYEQYF. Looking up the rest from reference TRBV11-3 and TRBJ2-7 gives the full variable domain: EAGVVQSPRYKIIEKKQPVAFWCNPISGHNTLYWYLQNLGQGPELLIRYENEEAVDDSQLPKDRFSAERLKGVDSTLKIQPAELGDSAVYLCASSLRQPYEQYFGPGTRLTVT.